A selection of T cell receptor beta chains follows, all from one sample in a study of T-cell reconstitution after alpha-beta-depleted transplantation in children. One entry per CDR3 protein, called by TCRdb with MiXCR from the PCR reads. The sample records 250,000 to 300,000 distinct CDR3 sequences, about 10% being singletons. The sequences come from PBMCs from the stem cell graft donor, collected from the stem cell graft. These receptors all stem from a human donor who donated a stem cell graft to a child with SCID. The conserved cysteine and the conserved F or W are not part of the CDR3 here. Fields, in order: J gene, V gene, D gene, CDR3 protein. D genes are given only for firm matches.

TRBJ1-6,TRBV2,NA,ASSLPGTLYNSPLH
TRBJ1-1,TRBV12-3/TRBV12-4,NA,ASNIGTEAF
TRBJ1-4,TRBV10-1,NA,ASSEPRHRAPTNEKLF
TRBJ1-1,TRBV5-1,NA,ASGPQLNTEAF
TRBJ1-5,TRBV7-9,NA,ASSLAGEGRPQH
TRBJ1-6,TRBV12-3/TRBV12-4,NA,ASSFRGDSPLH
TRBJ2-2,TRBV19,TRBD1,ASSIPDRNLNTGELF
TRBJ1-6,TRBV20-1,NA,SAFKAGGDSPLL
TRBJ2-7,TRBV9,NA,ASSAHLGDYEQY
TRBJ2-7,TRBV11-2,TRBD1,ASSFWTGNYEQY
TRBJ1-1,TRBV7-2,NA,ASSLGAVGGTEAF
TRBJ2-7,TRBV5-4,TRBD1,ASSLWNWDRNYEQY
TRBJ2-6,TRBV6-2/TRBV6-3,TRBD1,ASSLGTGISGANVLT
TRBJ2-7,TRBV12-3/TRBV12-4,NA,ASSLNPREGEQY
TRBJ2-7,TRBV4-1,TRBD1,ASSQEPGQNSYEQY
TRBJ1-2,TRBV6-5,TRBD1,ASSGTGYGYT
TRBJ2-1,TRBV5-1,TRBD1,ASSLGTVSYNEQF
TRBJ1-1,TRBV7-9,NA,ASSSSPDGSGTEAF
TRBJ2-3,TRBV7-9,TRBD1,ASSKRQGGDTQY
TRBJ2-7,TRBV7-2,NA,ASSSPGVPYEQY
TRBJ2-7,TRBV4-2,NA,ASSQDHDAYEQY
TRBJ2-5,TRBV7-9,TRBD2,ASSLGLAGVDWETQY
TRBJ2-2,TRBV5-1,NA,ASNPRPPWNTGELF
TRBJ2-1,TRBV5-1,NA,ASSFARENEQF
TRBJ1-6,TRBV6-5,NA,ASKTAGSSYNSPLH
TRBJ2-2,TRBV2,TRBD2,ASRGGSPTGELF
TRBJ1-2,TRBV7-7,NA,ASSLAPSTGIIHYGYT
TRBJ2-1,TRBV12-3/TRBV12-4,TRBD1,ASSFGTGVNEQF
TRBJ2-2,TRBV5-1,TRBD1,ASSSRQGAPGELF
TRBJ2-3,TRBV24-1,NA,ATSDQMADTQY
TRBJ1-1,TRBV20-1,NA,SARGGGDTEAF
TRBJ2-5,TRBV7-3,TRBD2,ASSSSGLETQY
TRBJ2-3,TRBV20-1,NA,SASFGGMTDTQY
TRBJ2-1,TRBV12-3/TRBV12-4,TRBD2,ASSFFPAGDRNEQF
TRBJ2-1,TRBV7-8,NA,ASSLPVWGDYNEQF
TRBJ2-7,TRBV18,NA,ASSPGQLGPGEQY
TRBJ1-3,TRBV12-3/TRBV12-4,TRBD1,ASSSRQGTGNTIY
TRBJ1-1,TRBV9,TRBD1,ASSKGQGNTEAF
TRBJ1-1,TRBV11-2,TRBD1,ASSLGQGIQAF